What follows are 30 T cell receptor beta chains derived from one specimen sequenced in a study of shared clonotypes between healthy human individuals. Libraries were prepared by immunoSEQ multiplex PCR; TCRdb keeps only in-frame clonotypes and omits some of them. The data hold 1.4 million to 1.5 million clones, with roughly 96% observed a single time. The sample was naive CD4+ T cells sorted from blood. This sample's subset: CD45RA+ positively selected. These receptor sequences come from a man under 40 in good health.

The chain joins TRBV7-3 to TRBJ2-1; a weak D match, TRBD1 (6 bases). The germline V and J ends were trimmed by 1 base and 14 bases, with 6 bases remaining between them. There are 10 residues in the CDR3. CDR1 and CDR2 (germline): SGHTA, FQGTGA. CDR3 nucleotides: TGTGCCAGCAGCTTAAAGGGGGAGTTCTTC. Residues: CASSLKGEFF.

This chain connects TRBV14 to TRBJ1-1, with TRBD1 matching 9 bases. The CDR3 length is 16 residues. CDR1 and CDR2 from the germline V gene are SGHDN and FVKESK. With 4 bases clipped from V and 0 bases from J, the junction kept 6 bases outside the gene matches. The CDR3 coding sequence is TGTGCCAGCAGCCGTCCCGGGACAGGGTTGAACACTGAAGCTTTCTTT. This translates into CASSRPGTGLNTEAFF.

The chain is built from TRBV6-1 and TRBJ2-1; TRBD2 matches 10 bases. J lost 8 bases, V lost 8 bases, and 12 bases had no gene match. Looked up from germline, CDR1 is MNHNS and CDR2 is SASEGT. CDR3 length equals 15 residues. As DNA, the CDR3 is TGTGCCAGCGGGCGAGACCTAGCGGGAGTCTATGAGCAGTTCTTC. It yields the protein CASGRDLAGVYEQFF.

This clone was detected once. The rearrangement joins TRBV2 to TRBJ1-4; unclear D gene. CDR1 is SNHLY, CDR2 FYNNEI, per germline. The CDR3 has 16 amino acids. The germline V and J ends were trimmed by 3 bases and 0 bases, with 11 bases remaining between them. In DNA form, the CDR3 reads TGTGCCAGCAGTGAGGAACTAGGAGCAACTAATGAAAAACTGTTTTTT. Amino acids: CASSEELGATNEKLFF.

The chain is built from TRBV5-1 and TRBJ2-1; D unresolved. V gave up 5 bases and J gave up 4 bases, with 16 bases separating them. This CDR3 spans 15 amino acids. The germline V gene encodes CDR1 SGHRS and CDR2 YFSETQ. CDR3 DNA sequence: TGCGCCAGCAGGCCGAGTGCGGCCCTTTACAATGAGCAGTTCTTC. Translating it yields CASRPSAALYNEQFF.

V is TRBV28 and J is TRBJ2-2; 9 nucleotides match TRBD1. The CDR3 consists of 17 residues. V trimming: 6 bases; J trimming: 4 bases; junction bases outside the gene matches: 12. The germline CDR1 and CDR2 sequences are MDHEN and SYDVKM. This CDR3 reads CASRPYRGREVTGELFF. The CDR3 DNA reads as TGTGCCAGCAGGCCCTACAGGGGGCGTGAAGTCACCGGGGAGCTGTTTTTT. Based on the CDR3 plus reference TRBV28 and TRBJ2-2, the full variable domain is DVKVTQSSRYLVKRTGEKVFLECVQDMDHENMFWYRQDPGLGLRLIYFSYDVKMKEKGDIPEGYSVSREKKERFSLILESASTNQTSMYLCASRPYRGREVTGELFFGEGSRLTVL.

The gene calls are TRBV9 and TRBJ2-1; TRBD2 is a possible D gene (6 bases). The CDR3 consists of 16 residues. The V gene's germline CDR1 is SGDLS and CDR2 YYNGEE. Between the trimmed V and J ends, which lost 0 bases and 3 bases, there was a span of 13 bases. For the CDR3, the DNA is TGTGCCAGCAGCGTAGCTGAGGGACTTGTCTACAATGAGCAGTTCTTC. This codes for CASSVAEGLVYNEQFF.

The V gene is TRBV29-1, the J gene TRBJ2-5, with 9 bases lining up with TRBD1. V lost 8 bases, J lost 5 bases, and 6 bases stayed unmatched. The germline gives CDR1 SQVTM, CDR2 ANQGSEA. There are 12 residues in the CDR3. The CDR3 region has the DNA TGCAGCACCGAACAGGGGGCTGAGACCCAGTACTTC. Protein sequence: CSTEQGAETQYF.

V and J are TRBV15 and TRBJ2-2; D is unresolved. The CDR3 covers 13 residues. Germline V gene data show CDR1 as LNHNV and CDR2 as YYDKDF (reference sequence). Between the trimmed V and J ends, which lost 5 bases and 4 bases, there was a span of 8 bases. This CDR3 is CATSVSVTGELFF. The DNA of the CDR3 is TGTGCCACCAGCGTCTCCGTCACCGGGGAGCTGTTTTTT.

The CDR3 coding sequence is TGTGCCAGTAGTGGCCTAGGACAGGGGTGGCGGAATCAGCCCCAGCATTTT. Its protein product is CASSGLGQGWRNQPQHF. The chain has TRBV19 and TRBJ1-5; 9 nucleotides agree with TRBD1. Trimming at V came to 5 bases and at J to 4 bases, leaving 12 bases not matched to a gene. The CDR3 has 17 amino acids. Germline CDR1 and CDR2: LNHDA and SQIVND (reference sequence).

The genes are TRBV7-2 and TRBJ1-2, with a tentative D call TRBD1 (6 bases). This CDR3 contains 14 residues. Germline V CDR1 and CDR2: SGHTA, FQGNSA. V lost 2 bases, J lost 10 bases, and 17 bases lay in between. Here the CDR3 reads CASSLNRQAFSYTF. The DNA of the CDR3 is TGTGCCAGCAGCTTAAATAGACAGGCTTTTTCCTACACCTTC.

The genes are TRBV5-1 and TRBJ2-7; 7 positions agree with TRBD1. This CDR3 has 13 amino acids. Germline CDR1 is SGHRS and CDR2 is YFSETQ. The ends lost 4 bases at V and 6 bases at J; junction bases unmatched: 7. CDR3 in DNA: TGCGCCAGCAGCACGGAGACAGGGATCGAGCAGTACTTC. This codes for CASSTETGIEQYF. Full variable domain (missing parts from reference TRBV5-1 and TRBJ2-7): KAGVTQTPRYLIKTRGQQVTLSCSPISGHRSVSWYQQTPGQGLQFLFEYFSETQRNKGNFPGRFSGRQFSNSRSEMNVSTLELGDSALYLCASSTETGIEQYFGPGTRLTVT.

The chain combines TRBV5-5 with TRBJ2-1; D unresolved. CDR1 SGHKS and CDR2 YYEKEE come from the germline V gene (reference sequence). Trimming removed 0 bases at V and 7 bases at J, with 11 bases between. The CDR3 totals 14 residues. The CDR3 here is CASSLGGALNEQFF. CDR3 coding DNA: TGTGCCAGCAGCTTGGGAGGTGCTTTAAATGAGCAGTTCTTC.

The chain joins TRBV9 to TRBJ2-3; D remains unclear. Germline V lookup: CDR1 SGDLS, CDR2 YYNGEE. The CDR3 has 18 amino acids. V shed 4 bases and J shed 0 bases, with 21 bases lying between them. CDR3 in DNA: TGTGCCAGCAGCCTCGGGTTCATAGGTCTGATTAGCACAGATACGCAGTATTTT. Translated, it gives CASSLGFIGLISTDTQYF. Full variable domain (missing parts from reference TRBV9 and TRBJ2-3): DSGVTQTPKHLITATGQRVTLRCSPRSGDLSVYWYQQSLDQGLQFLIQYYNGEERAKGNILERFSAQQFPDLHSELNLSSLELGDSALYFCASSLGFIGLISTDTQYFGPGTRLTVL.

This clone appeared once. V is TRBV27 and J is TRBJ2-1; weak D call: TRBD1 (5 bases). CDR1 and CDR2 from the germline V gene are MNHEY and SMNVEV (reference sequence). This CDR3 spans 13 amino acids. Trimming took 5 bases from V and 7 from J, leaving 12 bases between them. CDR3 nucleotide sequence: TGTGCCAGCAGTAATACAGGACGGAATGAGCAGTTCTTC. It specifies CASSNTGRNEQFF.

In nucleotides, the CDR3 is TGTGCCAGCAGCTTTCCTACAGATACGCAGTATTTT. It yields the protein CASSFPTDTQYF. This rearrangement joins TRBV7-2 to TRBJ2-3, with D unresolved. There are 12 residues in the CDR3. V shed 3 bases and J shed 3 bases, with 4 bases lying between them. Germline V CDR1 and CDR2: SGHTA, FQGNSA.

V usage is TRBV30 and J usage is TRBJ2-1; the D is unclear. This CDR3 has 10 residues. Between the trimmed V and J ends, which lost 1 base and 11 bases, there was a span of 6 bases. CDR1 and CDR2 from the germline V gene are GTSNPN and SVGIG (reference sequence). The CDR3 spells CAWSGAKQFF. In DNA form, the CDR3 reads TGTGCCTGGAGTGGTGCCAAGCAGTTCTTC.

The chain employs TRBV2 and TRBJ1-2; unclear D gene. Germline-derived CDR1 and CDR2 are SNHLY and FYNNEI. The CDR3 has 14 amino acids. V lost 2 bases and J 7 bases, leaving 14 bases between the germline ends. This chain's CDR3 is CASSELGQTRGYTF. The DNA of the CDR3 is TGTGCCAGCAGTGAACTCGGCCAAACCCGTGGCTACACCTTC.

V gene TRBV29-1 combines with J gene TRBJ1-1; TRBD1 is a possible D gene (6 bases). This CDR3 has 12 amino acids. CDR1 and CDR2 (germline): SQVTM, ANQGSEA. The V and J ends lost 7 bases and 3 bases respectively, with 12 bases between them. In nucleotides, the CDR3 is TGCAGCGCAAACAGGGATTACACTGAAGCTTTCTTT. This gives the protein CSANRDYTEAFF.

The chain links TRBV28 to TRBJ1-3; weak D call: TRBD1 (6 bases). With 4 bases removed from V and 1 base from J, the gap between germline ends came to 8 bases. CDR1 and CDR2 from the germline V gene are MDHEN and SYDVKM. The CDR3 is 14 amino acids. Written as DNA, the CDR3 is TGTGCCAGCAGTTCCAGGGGATCTGGAAACACCATATATTTT. Amino acid sequence: CASSSRGSGNTIYF.

The chain couples TRBV18 to TRBJ2-3; no clear D. Germline CDR1 is KGHSH and CDR2 is LQKENI. The CDR3 has 14 residues. Deletions cut 6 bases from V and 0 bases from J, with 10 bases between. CDR3 in amino acids: CASSLEASTDTQYF. The CDR3 coding sequence is TGTGCCAGCTCCCTCGAAGCCAGCACAGATACGCAGTATTTT.

Regarding this clone: Distinct nucleotide sequences in the sample also encode this CDR3. The V and J genes are TRBV7-6 and TRBJ2-3; 9 nucleotides line up with TRBD2. Losses at the gene ends were 3 bases for V and 1 base for J; bases not matched to a gene: 2. Germline V CDR1 and CDR2: SGHVS, FNYEAQ. The CDR3 extends over 15 amino acids. The CDR3 DNA follows: TGTGCCAGCAGCTTGATAGCGGGAGGCACAGATACGCAGTATTTT. Its translation: CASSLIAGGTDTQYF.

This rearrangement joins TRBV5-8 to TRBJ2-7; the D gene is possibly TRBD2 (5 bases). The germline CDR1 and CDR2 sequences are SGHTS and YDEGEE. V lost 4 bases to trimming and J lost 5 bases, with 19 bases between them. This CDR3 is 15 amino acids long. CDR3 residues: CASSGGGWYVDEQYF. The CDR3 coding sequence is TGTGCCAGCAGCGGAGGCGGCTGGTACGTCGACGAGCAGTACTTC.

The genes are TRBV19 and TRBJ2-6; TRBD2 aligns across 10 bases. The germline V gene has CDR1 LNHDA and CDR2 SQIVND (reference sequence). The CDR3 contains 16 residues. V lost 4 bases to trimming and J lost 2 bases; unmatched junction nucleotides: 2. This chain's CDR3 is CASSTGTSAGANVLTF. Written as DNA, the CDR3 is TGTGCCAGTAGTACCGGGACTAGCGCTGGGGCCAACGTCCTGACTTTC.

The V and J genes are TRBV9 and TRBJ2-3; D perhaps matches TRBD2 (6 bases). The germline V and J ends were trimmed by 0 bases and 2 bases, with 10 bases remaining between them. The CDR3 length is 15 residues. From germline, CDR1 is SGDLS and CDR2 YYNGEE. The CDR3 nucleotides are TGTGCCAGCAGCGTAGTAGGGGACTTCACAGATACGCAGTATTTT. Protein sequence: CASSVVGDFTDTQYF.

The J gene is TRBJ1-2, the V gene TRBV5-1, with D possibly TRBD1 on 6 matching bases. CDR3 length: 13 amino acids. V lost 7 bases and J 8 bases, leaving 18 bases between the germline ends. Germline lookup yields CDR1 SGHRS and CDR2 YFSETQ. CDR3 loop: CASVEQGTGGYTF. As DNA, the CDR3 is TGCGCCAGCGTTGAACAGGGAACGGGAGGCTACACCTTC.

The chain links TRBV19 to TRBJ2-7; D is perhaps TRBD1 (6 bases). The CDR3 covers 16 residues. The V and J ends lost 3 bases and 2 bases respectively, with 17 bases between them. The germline V gene has CDR1 LNHDA and CDR2 SQIVND (reference sequence). The CDR3, as DNA: TGTGCCAGTAGTATTAGGGGCAGGGGAGACCCCTACGAGCAGTACTTC. As protein: CASSIRGRGDPYEQYF.

This clone was seen only once. The chain combines TRBV5-3 with TRBJ2-1, with D possibly being TRBD2 (5 bases). TRBV5-3 is identified as an open reading frame with a role that is uncertain. V was cut by 2 bases and J by 1 base, with 16 bases left in between. This CDR3 contains 17 residues. The CDR3 DNA sequence: TGTGCCAGAAGCTTTGAGTCACGGGGTTGGTCCTACAATGAGCAGTTCTTC. Translated, it gives CARSFESRGWSYNEQFF.

In regard to this clone: The sample contains more than one DNA sequence encoding this CDR3. The V and J genes are TRBV2 and TRBJ1-2, with D unclear. V lost 7 bases and J lost 5, with 11 bases in between. The CDR3 extends over 12 amino acids. Germline CDR1 SNHLY, CDR2 FYNNEI. CDR3 in amino acids: CASNRVSYGYTF. The CDR3, as DNA: TGTGCCAGCAACCGGGTTTCGTATGGCTACACCTTC.

The V and J genes are TRBV18 and TRBJ2-5, with TRBD2 matching 8 bases. Germline V lookup: CDR1 KGHSH, CDR2 LQKENI. Trimming took 3 bases from V and 3 from J; bases not matched to a gene: 21. The CDR3 length is 20 residues. The DNA for the CDR3 is TGTGCCAGCTCACCCCTAGGGGGGCGCGGCGGTACTAGCGGAAAAGAGACCCAGTACTTC. It is translated as CASSPLGGRGGTSGKETQYF. The whole variable domain, filled in from reference TRBV18 and TRBJ2-5, reads NAGVMQNPRHLVRRRGQEARLRCSPMKGHSHVYWYRQLPEEGLKFMVYLQKENIIDESGMPKERFSAEFPKEGPSILRIQQVVRGDSAAYFCASSPLGGRGGTSGKETQYFGPGTRLLVL.